This passage covers 30 T cell receptor beta chains from one sample sequenced in a study of beta chain features in type 1 diabetes. TCRB transcripts that were expressed got sequenced, as all of the isolated RNA had been reverse transcribed. The repertoire was sequenced with immunoSEQ multiplex PCR; TCRdb's copy has only in-frame clones and lacks some. The profile shows more than 350,000 clones, 10% to 12% of them singletons. Sequenced: naive CD4+ T cells from blood. The source is a woman under 30 in good health.

This clone was detected only a few times. The rearrangement links TRBV7-2 to TRBJ2-7, with D perhaps TRBD1 (5 bases). Germline V lookup: CDR1 SGHTA, CDR2 FQGNSA. V shed 6 bases and J shed 6 bases, with 15 bases lying between them. CDR3 length equals 13 residues. CDR3 residues: CASRPAGFGEQYF. The CDR3 nucleotides read TGTGCCAGCAGGCCCGCAGGGTTCGGCGAGCAGTACTTC.

The chain employs TRBV5-1 and TRBJ2-2; D ambiguous. With 8 bases removed from V and 4 bases from J, the gap between germline ends came to 15 bases. This CDR3 is built from 14 residues. Germline V gene data show CDR1 as SGHRS and CDR2 as YFSETQ. The chain's CDR3 is CASHEQRGTGELFF. The DNA for the CDR3 is TGCGCCAGTCATGAGCAGCGCGGCACCGGGGAGCTGTTTTTT.

This clone was seen a handful of times. V gene TRBV9 combines with J gene TRBJ2-4; the D is unclear. The CDR3 covers 14 residues. V dropped 0 bases and J dropped 1 base, with 5 bases sitting between them. The germline V gene has CDR1 SGDLS and CDR2 YYNGEE. As DNA, the CDR3 is TGTGCCAGCAGCGTAGGTAGTGCCAAAAACATTCAGTACTTC. This sequence encodes CASSVGSAKNIQYF.

The chain recombines TRBV7-2 with TRBJ2-1; maybe TRBD2 (6 bases). Trimming removed 5 bases at V and 4 bases at J, with 18 bases between. The CDR3 extends over 16 amino acids. Per germline, CDR1 SGHTA and CDR2 FQGNSA. CDR3 coding DNA: TGTGCCAGCAGCCCAGTCGGGGGAGTAAGTTACAATGAGCAGTTCTTC. This encodes CASSPVGGVSYNEQFF.

This clone was seen a handful of times. The CDR3 loop is CASSTGTLSYEQYF. CDR3 in DNA: TGCGCCAGCAGCACCGGGACTCTATCCTACGAGCAGTACTTC. The chain links TRBV4-3 to TRBJ2-7; a possible D gene is TRBD2 (6 bases). V was trimmed by 5 bases and J by 1 base, leaving 12 bases between them. The CDR3 covers 14 residues. Germline V CDR1 and CDR2: LGHNA, YSLEER.

This clone was seen only a few times. J is TRBJ2-1 and V is TRBV5-4, with 12 bases identical to TRBD2. CDR3 length: 16 residues. Trimming removed 3 bases from V and 4 bases from J; junction bases left unmatched: 5. Germline-derived CDR1 and CDR2 are SGHNT and YYREEE (reference sequence). The CDR3 loop reads CASSSLTSGSYNEQFF. Here the CDR3 DNA reads TGTGCCAGCAGCTCGCTGACTAGCGGGAGTTACAATGAGCAGTTCTTC.

This chain links TRBV25-1 with TRBJ2-4; D not resolved. The CDR3 contains 14 residues. The V gene lost 1 base and the J gene lost 9 bases, with 13 bases spanning the gap. Germline V lookup: CDR1 MGHDK, CDR2 SYGVNS. The CDR3 nucleotides read TGTGCCAGCAGTGAATTTGCCTTCTCGGGCATTCAGTACTTC. It yields the protein CASSEFAFSGIQYF.

This clone has just a few counts. The chain combines TRBV5-4 with TRBJ2-1, with 13 bases identical to TRBD2. Germline V gene sequence: CDR1 SGHNT, CDR2 YYREEE (reference sequence). Trimming cost V 3 bases and J 8 bases; bases outside gene matches: 5. There are 15 residues in the CDR3. Written as DNA, the CDR3 is TGTGCCAGCAGCTCGACTAGCGGGGGGCGTGATGAGCAGTTCTTC. Its protein product is CASSSTSGGRDEQFF.

The sample holds a few counts of this clone. The rearrangement joins TRBV19 to TRBJ1-2; D gene ambiguous. The CDR3 has 11 amino acids. CDR1 and CDR2 from the germline V gene are LNHDA and SQIVND (reference sequence). Trimming pared 3 bases from V and 6 bases from J, leaving 5 bases between. The CDR3, as DNA: TGTGCCAGTAGTATCGGAGATGGCTACACCTTC. It encodes CASSIGDGYTF.

This clone was recorded a few times. V and J are TRBV19 and TRBJ1-1; the match to TRBD1 covers 7 bases. CDR3 length: 14 amino acids. Trimming at V came to 4 bases and at J to 6 bases, leaving 8 bases not matched to a gene. Germline V CDR1 and CDR2: LNHDA, SQIVND (reference sequence). The CDR3 is CASSNDRVLAEAFF. CDR3 bases: TGTGCCAGTAGTAACGACAGGGTATTAGCTGAAGCTTTCTTT.

V is TRBV14 and J is TRBJ1-2; 9 bases line up with TRBD1. This CDR3 has 15 residues. Looked up from germline, CDR1 is SGHDN and CDR2 is FVKESK. With 5 bases clipped from V and 10 bases from J, the junction kept 14 bases outside the gene matches. The CDR3 protein is CASSAHRGPRSDYTF. The CDR3 DNA is TGTGCCAGCAGCGCCCACAGGGGGCCAAGATCGGACTACACCTTC.

V usage is TRBV5-1 and J usage is TRBJ2-5; the D is unclear. This CDR3 contains 13 residues. CDR1 and CDR2 (germline): SGHRS, YFSETQ. Trimming took 2 bases from V and 1 from J, leaving 6 bases between them. The CDR3 loop reads CASSFGSQETQYF. The CDR3 DNA is TGCGCCAGCAGCTTCGGCAGCCAAGAGACCCAGTACTTC.

The chain combines TRBV6-5 with TRBJ2-3; 8 nucleotides align to TRBD2. CDR1 and CDR2 (germline): MNHEY, SVGAGI. The CDR3 spans 15 residues. After removal of 4 bases from V and 3 bases from J, the junction contained 6 bases not matched to a gene. The CDR3 DNA is TGTGCCAGCAGTTCTCGGGGGGGCCGGACAGATACGCAGTATTTT. Translated, it gives CASSSRGGRTDTQYF.

This clone was found many times. The chain carries TRBV29-1 and TRBJ2-1; 9 bases line up with TRBD1. CDR1 and CDR2 from the germline V gene are SQVTM and ANQGSEA. The CDR3 consists of 12 residues. With 7 bases clipped from V and 9 bases from J, the junction kept 7 bases outside the gene matches. CDR3 region: CSAGQGEGEQFF. Written as DNA, the CDR3 is TGCAGCGCGGGACAGGGAGAGGGTGAGCAGTTCTTC.

This clone came up a few times. The chain couples TRBV6-5 to TRBJ2-5, with D perhaps TRBD2 (6 bases). This CDR3 is built from 11 residues. The V gene's germline CDR1 is MNHEY and CDR2 SVGAGI. With 6 bases removed from V and 5 bases from J, the gap between germline ends came to 7 bases. CDR3 DNA sequence: TGTGCCAGCAGACGGGGGGAGACCCAGTACTTC. Its translation is CASRRGETQYF.

In this sample, this clone turned up a few times. The chain joins TRBV29-1 to TRBJ1-1, with 7 nucleotides matching TRBD1. With V trimmed by 4 bases and J by 1 base, 3 bases remained unmatched. CDR1 is SQVTM, CDR2 ANQGSEA, per germline. CDR3 length equals 13 residues. Here the CDR3 DNA reads TGCAGCGTTGCCTACAGGGGGAACACTGAAGCTTTCTTT. It is translated as CSVAYRGNTEAFF.

This chain uses TRBV27 with TRBJ2-6; a possible D gene is TRBD2 (6 bases). Germline loops: CDR1 MNHEY, CDR2 SMNVEV (reference sequence). V lost 6 bases to trimming and J lost 0 bases, with 15 bases between them. This CDR3 region has 17 residues. The CDR3 protein is CASSFWGVSSGANVLTF. CDR3 bases: TGTGCCAGCAGCTTCTGGGGGGTTTCCTCTGGGGCCAACGTCCTGACTTTC.

The sample holds a few counts of this clone. The rearrangement links TRBV7-9 to TRBJ2-5, with 8 nucleotides matching TRBD1. CDR1 and CDR2 (germline): SEHNR, FQNEAQ (reference sequence). The V gene end was trimmed by 6 bases and the J gene end by 7 bases; junction bases not matched to a gene: 7. CDR3 length: 13 residues. The CDR3 DNA reads TGTGCCAGCAGACCCGGACAGGGTGGGACCCAGTACTTC. It yields the protein CASRPGQGGTQYF.

This sequence joins TRBV7-3 and TRBJ2-1; 11 bases match TRBD2. V gave up 5 bases and J gave up 5 bases; unmatched junction bases: 8. Germline V gives CDR1 SGHTA, CDR2 FQGTGA. This CDR3 contains 16 residues. The CDR3 protein is CASSKQGLAGDNEQFF. Here the CDR3 DNA reads TGTGCCAGCAGCAAACAAGGACTAGCGGGTGACAATGAGCAGTTCTTC. Based on the CDR3 plus reference TRBV7-3 and TRBJ2-1, the full variable domain is GAGVSQTPSNKVTEKGKYVELRCDPISGHTALYWYRQSLGQGPEFLIYFQGTGAADDSGLPNDRFFAVRPEGSVSTLKIQRTERGDSAVYLCASSKQGLAGDNEQFFGPGTRLTVL.

This clone was seen only a few times. This chain joins TRBV7-2 and TRBJ1-4, with unresolved D. The CDR3 has 15 amino acids. The germline V gene has CDR1 SGHTA and CDR2 FQGNSA. Deletions cut 2 bases from V and 7 bases from J, with 14 bases between. CDR3 sequence: CASSLSAVLGEKLFF. Here the CDR3 DNA reads TGTGCCAGCAGCTTATCAGCCGTACTGGGTGAAAAACTGTTTTTT.

This CDR3 reads CASSPQTSGVETQYF. The CDR3 nucleotides read TGTGCCAGCAGCCCACAGACTAGCGGGGTTGAGACCCAGTACTTC. The chain recombines TRBV7-3 with TRBJ2-5, with 11 bases lining up with TRBD2. This CDR3 is built from 15 residues. Germline V CDR1 and CDR2: SGHTA, FQGTGA. V trimming: 5 bases; J trimming: 5 bases; junction bases outside the gene matches: 7.

The CDR3 here is CASQDRLNTEAFF. The CDR3 region has the DNA TGCGCCAGCCAGGACAGGCTGAACACTGAAGCTTTCTTT. The V gene is TRBV4-3, the J gene TRBJ1-1, with TRBD1 matching over 7 bases. This CDR3 region has 13 residues. The germline V gene has CDR1 LGHNA and CDR2 YSLEER. The V gene end was trimmed by 8 bases and the J gene end by 0 bases; junction bases not matched to a gene: 3.

The CDR3 DNA sequence: TGCAGCGTTGCCTGGGACAGGGGAGGAAACACCATATATTTT. Residues: CSVAWDRGGNTIYF. V gene TRBV29-1 combines with J gene TRBJ1-3, with 10 positions matching TRBD1. CDR3 length: 14 residues. J gave up 4 bases and V 4 bases, and 4 bases lay outside the gene matches. CDR1 and CDR2 from the germline V gene are SQVTM and ANQGSEA.

V gene TRBV4-1 combines with J gene TRBJ1-3; D unclear. V lost 2 bases and J 3 bases, leaving 14 bases between the germline ends. Germline V gene lookup returns CDR1 MGHRA and CDR2 YSYEKL. This CDR3 is 16 amino acids long. The CDR3 loop is CASSQPTTGFGNTIYF. The CDR3 DNA follows: TGCGCCAGCAGCCAACCTACCACGGGGTTTGGAAACACCATATATTTT.

The chain carries TRBV29-1 and TRBJ1-1; D perhaps matches TRBD1 (5 bases). Germline V gene lookup returns CDR1 SQVTM and CDR2 ANQGSEA. V shed 6 bases and J shed 4 bases, with 15 bases lying between them. The CDR3 extends over 13 amino acids. This chain's CDR3 is CSVKQGIRTEAFF. The CDR3 nucleotides are TGCAGCGTGAAGCAGGGTATCCGCACTGAAGCTTTCTTT. The complete variable domain, with remaining parts taken from reference TRBV29-1 and TRBJ1-1, reads SAVISQKPSRDICQRGTSLTIQCQVDSQVTMMFWYRQQPGQSLTLIATANQGSEATYESGFVIDKFPISRPNLTFSTLTVSNMSPEDSSIYLCSVKQGIRTEAFFGQGTRLTVV.

This clone was counted between two and nine times. The V and J genes are TRBV14 and TRBJ2-7; 12 nucleotides match TRBD1. The CDR3 length is 15 residues. The germline V gene has CDR1 SGHDN and CDR2 FVKESK. Trimming cost V 4 bases and J 8 bases; bases outside gene matches: 9. CDR3 sequence: CASSPGTGGGGKQYV. In DNA form, the CDR3 reads TGTGCCAGCAGCCCCGGGACAGGGGGCGGCGGGAAGCAGTACGTC.

This clone showed up just a few times. The chain recombines TRBV29-1 with TRBJ2-5; 11 bases are a match to TRBD1. Trimming cost V 5 bases and J 7 bases; bases outside gene matches: 9. The CDR3 consists of 14 residues. Per germline, CDR1 SQVTM and CDR2 ANQGSEA. CDR3 coding DNA: TGCAGCGTTTCCCAGGGGGGACAGGGGGTGACCCAGTACTTC. Translating it yields CSVSQGGQGVTQYF.

A few counts support this clone. This CDR3 reads CASRALGQPQHF. Written as DNA, the CDR3 is TGTGCCAGCAGGGCCCTGGGGCAGCCCCAGCATTTT. J is TRBJ1-5 and V is TRBV2; D gene ambiguous. CDR1 and CDR2 (germline): SNHLY, FYNNEI. V lost 6 bases and J lost 7, with 10 bases in between. CDR3 size: 12 residues.

About this clone itself: One end of the junction varies from germline; a read error may be responsible. V is TRBV4-3 and J is TRBJ2-4; TRBD2 might be the D (5 bases). This CDR3 comprises 15 residues. CDR1 is LGHNA, CDR2 YSLEER, per germline. CDR3 sequence (DNA): TGCGCCAGCAGCCAAGATCGGCAAGGAGGAGTAATTCAGCACTTC. This sequence encodes CASSQDRQGGVIQHF.

Comments on this clone: Other DNA sequences from this sample encode an identical CDR3 as well. The chain is built from TRBV9 and TRBJ2-5; 11 bases map to TRBD1. CDR1 SGDLS and CDR2 YYNGEE come from the germline V gene. V lost 4 bases, J lost 4 bases, and 15 bases stayed unmatched. CDR3 size: 18 residues. The CDR3 DNA is TGTGCCAGCAGCCTTAGGACAGGGGGCTCCAGTCGGGGAGAGACCCAGTACTTC. Translating it yields CASSLRTGGSSRGETQYF. Based on the CDR3 plus reference TRBV9 and TRBJ2-5, the full variable domain is DSGVTQTPKHLITATGQRVTLRCSPRSGDLSVYWYQQSLDQGLQFLIQYYNGEERAKGNILERFSAQQFPDLHSELNLSSLELGDSALYFCASSLRTGGSSRGETQYFGPGTRLLVL.